A selection of T cell receptor beta chains follows, all from one sample in a study of T cells in Graves' hyperthyroidism and ophthalmopathy. TCRdb independently ran MiXCR on the multiplex PCR reads; one entry per CDR3 protein. Found here are 33,000 or so distinct CDR3 sequences, just under 50% of them singletons; the top ten hold 5.5% to 8%. The sequenced sample consisted of blood. The receptors were gathered from a woman aged 50 to 65 with Graves' hyperthyroidism that later progressed to Graves' ophthalmopathy. Both conserved end residues are part of each CDR3. Each record gives: D gene, J gene, clone size, V gene, CDR3 DNA, CDR3 protein. The D gene is left open where the match is weak. Clone size is not always given. Where it is, it says once, few, many or a class for expanded clones.

TRBD2 | TRBJ2-3 | many | TRBV5-1 | TGCGCCAGCAGCGCGCTTAGCGGGAGGGGCCTGGATACGCAGTATTTT | CASSALSGRGLDTQYF
TRBD2 | TRBJ2-7 | once | TRBV19 | TGTGCCCGTAGTACCTCCTTGAGCGGGAGGGCCCTAGATACGCAGTACTTC | CARSTSLSGRALDTQYF
- | TRBJ2-2 | - | TRBV2 | TGTGCCAGCAGGACCGGGACCTCGGACGAGCTGTTTTTT | CASRTGTSDELFF
TRBD1 | TRBJ2-5 | - | TRBV20-1 | TGCAGTGCTGGACAGGGGGCCGCACAAGAGACCCAGTACTTC | CSAGQGAAQETQYF
- | TRBJ1-5 | - | TRBV7-9 | TGTGCCAGCAGCTTGCCGGGGGACCCCAGGCCCCAGCATTTT | CASSLPGDPRPQHF
- | TRBJ2-2 | once | TRBV14 | TGTGCCAGCAGCCAAGACGGGGGGCTAGGGGACACCGGGGAGCTGTTTTTT | CASSQDGGLGDTGELFF
- | TRBJ2-7 | few | TRBV7-2 | TGTGCCAGCAGCCAGCGAGTGGTAGCCTACGAGCAGTACTTC | CASSQRVVAYEQYF
TRBD1 | TRBJ1-5 | once | TRBV6-5 | TGTGCCAGCAGTTACTCGAGACAGGGCAATAGCAATCAGCCCCAGCAGTTT | CASSYSRQGNSNQPQQF
- | TRBJ1-6 | - | TRBV5-1 | TGCGCCAGCAGGGTGACTGGGCAGGGTGATTCACCCCTCCACTTT | CASRVTGQGDSPLHF
- | TRBJ1-2 | - | TRBV5-6 | TGTGCCAGCAGCTCGGCGACAGTCAACTATGGCTACACCTTC | CASSSATVNYGYTF
- | TRBJ1-1 | many | TRBV30 | TGTGCCTGGAGTGTACAATCTGGGACTGAAGCTTTCTTT | CAWSVQSGTEAFF
- | TRBJ2-7 | - | TRBV6-5 | TGTGCCAGCACTTCCCCGGAGATGGCCTACGAGCAGTACTTC | CASTSPEMAYEQYF
TRBD2 | TRBJ2-7 | many | TRBV6-1 | TGTGCCAGCAGTGTACTAGCGGATACCTACGAGCAGTACTTC | CASSVLADTYEQYF
- | TRBJ1-1 | many | TRBV18 | TGTGCCAGCTCACCACAGAACACTGAAGCTTTCTTT | CASSPQNTEAFF
- | TRBJ1-2 | - | TRBV10-2 | TGCGCCAGCAGTGAGGCGAGTCTGGGGGCAACGGGTGGCTACACCTTC | CASSEASLGATGGYTF
TRBD2 | TRBJ2-5 | - | TRBV11-2 | TGTGCCAGCAGCCAGGGACTAGCGGGAGGAGAGACCCAGTACTTC | CASSQGLAGGETQYF
- | TRBJ2-1 | - | TRBV11-2 | TGTGCCAGCAGCTCACACGGGTCCCTCAATGAGCAGTTCTTC | CASSSHGSLNEQFF
- | TRBJ2-2 | - | TRBV7-9 | TGTGTCAGTAGTTCCGGAGAGCACACCGGGGAGCTGTTTTTT | CVSSSGEHTGELFF
TRBD1 | TRBJ2-7 | - | TRBV11-3 | TGTGCCAGCAGCAGGGGACAGTCCTACGAGCAGTACTTC | CASSRGQSYEQYF
TRBD1 | TRBJ2-5 | many | TRBV6-2/TRBV6-3 | TGTGCCAGCAGTCACGGACAGGGGACGGTTGAGACCCAGTACTTC | CASSHGQGTVETQYF
- | TRBJ1-2 | many | TRBV4-2 | TGTGCCAGCAGCCAAGATCGTAGGGACGATATCTATGGCTACACCTTC | CASSQDRRDDIYGYTF
TRBD2 | TRBJ2-7 | few | TRBV5-4 | TGTGCCAGCAGCGGACGGCTAGCGGGAGACGAGCAGTACTTC | CASSGRLAGDEQYF
- | TRBJ1-1 | many | TRBV6-4 | TGTGCCAGCACTGACCCCCACGTGACAGTTTTGAACACTGAAGCTTTCTTT | CASTDPHVTVLNTEAFF
TRBD2 | TRBJ2-1 | - | TRBV20-1 | TGCAGTGCTATGTCCGGGACTAGCGGGCTCAATGAGCAGTTCTTC | CSAMSGTSGLNEQFF
- | TRBJ1-3 | many | TRBV5-4 | TGTGCCAGCAGCTTAATGAGCTCTGGAAACACCATATATTTT | CASSLMSSGNTIYF
- | TRBJ2-3 | - | TRBV20-1 | TGCAGTGCTAGTCCCAACACAGATACGCAGTATTTT | CSASPNTDTQYF
TRBD2 | TRBJ2-1 | - | TRBV7-9 | TGTGCCAGCAGCTTAGGGGCCCTCAGCGGGAGCGCCTACAATGAGCAGTTCTTC | CASSLGALSGSAYNEQFF
TRBD1 | TRBJ2-5 | - | TRBV20-1 | TGCAGTGCTACGGACAGGGGATCCATTAGCAATCAGCCCCAGTACTTC | CSATDRGSISNQPQYF
- | TRBJ1-1 | many | TRBV10-3 | TGTGCCATCAGTGAGAAAAGGACAGTTGAAGCTTTCTTT | CAISEKRTVEAFF
- | TRBJ2-7 | - | TRBV2 | TGTGCCAGCACCAGGACCCCTGGCTACGAGCAGTACTTC | CASTRTPGYEQYF
TRBD1 | TRBJ1-5 | medium-sized | TRBV12-3/TRBV12-4 | TGTGCCAGCAGTATGACAGGGGGGGTTCAGCCCCAGCATTTT | CASSMTGGVQPQHF
TRBD2 | TRBJ2-1 | few | TRBV30 | TGTGCCTGGAGGACCTGGACTAGCGGTGAGCAGTTCTTC | CAWRTWTSGEQFF
- | TRBJ2-1 | - | TRBV7-2 | TGTGCCAGCGACGTAGTCTCCTCCTACAATGAGCAGTTCTTC | CASDVVSSYNEQFF
- | TRBJ1-1 | many | TRBV6-6 | TGTGCCAGCAGTTACTCGTTGGGGACTGAAGCTTTCTTT | CASSYSLGTEAFF
- | TRBJ2-3 | - | TRBV5-6 | TGTGCCAGCAGCTTCGGGACAAGCACAGATACGCAGTATTTT | CASSFGTSTDTQYF
- | TRBJ1-5 | - | TRBV9 | TGTGCCAGCAGCGAGAGGGGGTACAATCAGCCCCAGCATTTT | CASSERGYNQPQHF
- | TRBJ1-6 | - | TRBV5-1 | TGCGCCAGCAGCTTGGGAGTGGGGGGTAATTCACCCCTCCACTTT | CASSLGVGGNSPLHF
- | TRBJ1-5 | - | TRBV20-1 | TGCAGTGCCAGCAATACCTTTAGCAATCAGCCCCAGCATTTT | CSASNTFSNQPQHF
TRBD1 | TRBJ1-1 | many | TRBV30 | TGTGCCTGGGCAGGGGGAGGGGACACTGAAGCTTTCTTT | CAWAGGGDTEAFF
TRBD1 | TRBJ1-5 | - | TRBV24-1 | TGTGCCACCAGGGGACAGGGTAATCAGCCCCAGCATTTT | CATRGQGNQPQHF
- | TRBJ1-2 | - | TRBV15 | TGTGCCACCAGCAGTATCGGGATGGCTAACTATGGCTACACCTTC | CATSSIGMANYGYTF
TRBD2 | TRBJ2-2 | - | TRBV3-1 | TGTGCCAGCAGCCAAGGAATTGCGGGAGTAGCTTCCGGGGAGCTGTTTTTT | CASSQGIAGVASGELFF
- | TRBJ2-2 | - | TRBV29-1 | TGCATCGTTCGCCCACATGACACGACCGGGGAGCTGTTTTTT | CIVRPHDTTGELFF
- | TRBJ2-1 | medium-sized | TRBV2 | TGTGCCAGCAGAGGAGCTCAGGTTGAGCAGTTCTTC | CASRGAQVEQFF
TRBD2 | TRBJ2-1 | - | TRBV20-1 | TGCAGTGCCCCAGGGCCAGCGGGAGCCTTCTCCTACAATGAGCAGTTCTTT | CSAPGPAGAFSYNEQFF
TRBD1 | TRBJ1-2 | - | TRBV7-3 | TGTGCCAGCAGCTTCCAGGGGGGCAACACCTTC | CASSFQGGNTF
- | TRBJ2-1 | medium-sized | TRBV7-2 | TGTGCCAGCAGCCGAAACAATGAGCAGTTCTTC | CASSRNNEQFF
- | TRBJ1-5 | many | TRBV7-2 | TGTGCCAGCAGCTTGGGATGGGGGCCGCAGCCCCAGCATTTT | CASSLGWGPQPQHF
- | TRBJ1-6 | medium-sized | TRBV10-3 | TGTGCCACCACAGGGAGCGATTCACCCCTCCACTTT | CATTGSDSPLHF
TRBD1 | TRBJ1-1 | - | TRBV5-8 | TGTGCCAGCAGCAAAGGGGGCGGGATGAACACTGAAGCTTTCTTT | CASSKGGGMNTEAFF